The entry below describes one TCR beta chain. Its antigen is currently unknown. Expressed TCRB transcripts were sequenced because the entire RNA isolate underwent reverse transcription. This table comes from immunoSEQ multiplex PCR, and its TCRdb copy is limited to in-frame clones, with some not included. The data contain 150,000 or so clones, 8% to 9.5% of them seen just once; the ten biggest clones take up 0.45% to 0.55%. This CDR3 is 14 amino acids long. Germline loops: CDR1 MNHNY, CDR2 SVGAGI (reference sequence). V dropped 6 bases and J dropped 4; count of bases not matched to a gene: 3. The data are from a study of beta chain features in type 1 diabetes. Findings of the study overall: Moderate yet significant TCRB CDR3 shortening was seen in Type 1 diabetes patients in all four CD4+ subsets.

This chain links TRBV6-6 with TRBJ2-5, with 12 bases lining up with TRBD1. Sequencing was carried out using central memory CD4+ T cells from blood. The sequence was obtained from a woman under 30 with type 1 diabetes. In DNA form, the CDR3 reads TGTGCCAGCAGAGGGGGACAGGGGGCAGAGACCCAGTACTTC. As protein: CASRGGQGAETQYF.